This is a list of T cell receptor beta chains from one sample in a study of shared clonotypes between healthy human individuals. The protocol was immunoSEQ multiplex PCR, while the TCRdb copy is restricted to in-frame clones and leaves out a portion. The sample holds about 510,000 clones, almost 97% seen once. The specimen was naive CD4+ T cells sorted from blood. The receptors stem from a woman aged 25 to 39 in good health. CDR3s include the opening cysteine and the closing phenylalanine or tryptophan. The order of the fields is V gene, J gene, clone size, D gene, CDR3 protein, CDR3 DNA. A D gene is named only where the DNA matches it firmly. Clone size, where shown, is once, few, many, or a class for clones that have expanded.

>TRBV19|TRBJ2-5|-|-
CASSSVPQETQYF
TGTGCCAGTAGTTCGGTCCCCCAAGAGACCCAGTACTTC
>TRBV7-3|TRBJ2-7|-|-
CASSLIHGSYEQYF
TGTGCCAGCAGCTTAATTCACGGCTCCTACGAGCAGTACTTC
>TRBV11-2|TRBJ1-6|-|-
CASSPRREVSPLHF
TGTGCCAGCAGCCCAAGACGGGAGGTTTCACCCCTCCACTTT
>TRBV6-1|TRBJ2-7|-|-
CASSPRLGDSYEQYF
TGTGCCAGCAGTCCTCGATTGGGGGACTCCTACGAGCAGTACTTC
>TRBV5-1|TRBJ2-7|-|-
CASSLNPFTRSFIKELTYEQYF
TGCGCCAGCAGCTTAAACCCTTTTACCAGGAGTTTTATTAAGGAGCTCACCTACGAGCAGTACTTC
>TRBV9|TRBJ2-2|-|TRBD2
CASSAPNRGLAEPNTGELFF
TGTGCCAGCAGCGCCCCTAATAGGGGACTAGCGGAGCCGAACACCGGGGAGCTGTTTTTT
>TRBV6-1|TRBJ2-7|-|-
CASSGFYEQYF
TGTGCCAGCAGTGGTTTCTACGAGCAGTACTTC
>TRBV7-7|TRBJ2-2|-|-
CATKGGGPSDTGELFF
TGTGCCACCAAAGGTGGGGGGCCGTCGGACACCGGGGAGCTGTTTTTT
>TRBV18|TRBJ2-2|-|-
CASSPITGELFF
TGTGCCAGCTCCCCCATAACCGGGGAGCTGTTTTTT
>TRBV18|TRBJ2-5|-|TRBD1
CASSPPGRQGETQYF
TGTGCCAGCTCACCACCGGGACGACAGGGAGAGACCCAGTACTTC
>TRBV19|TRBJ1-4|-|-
CASSIRGSTNEKLFF
TGTGCCAGTAGTATACGGGGGTCCACGAATGAAAAACTGTTTTTT
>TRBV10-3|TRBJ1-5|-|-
CAISEDTSGQPQHF
TGTGCCATCAGTGAGGACACCTCAGGACAGCCCCAGCATTTT
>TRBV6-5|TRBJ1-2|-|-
CASSYSGVYGYTF
TGTGCCAGCAGTTACTCGGGCGTCTATGGCTACACCTTC
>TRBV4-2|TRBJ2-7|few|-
CASSQDSAIYEQYF
TGTGCCAGCAGCCAGGACTCGGCAATCTACGAGCAGTACTTC
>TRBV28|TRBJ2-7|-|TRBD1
CASRLAGTAHYEQYF
TGTGCCAGCCGACTTGCCGGGACAGCTCACTACGAGCAGTACTTC
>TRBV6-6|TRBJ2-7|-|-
CASSYSEGQSYEQYF
TGTGCCAGCAGTTACTCCGAAGGCCAGTCCTACGAGCAGTACTTC
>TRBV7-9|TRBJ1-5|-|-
CASSLVDWDQPQHF
TGTGCCAGCAGCTTGGTGGACTGGGATCAGCCCCAGCATTTT
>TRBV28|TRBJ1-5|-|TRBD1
CAIPGTGSDQPQHF
TGTGCCATTCCGGGGACAGGGAGCGATCAGCCCCAGCATTTT
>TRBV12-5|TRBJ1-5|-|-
CASGLEGSNQPQHF
TGTGCTAGTGGTTTGGAGGGTAGCAATCAGCCCCAGCATTTT
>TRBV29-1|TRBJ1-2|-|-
CSVLVQTYGYTF
TGCAGCGTTCTGGTCCAAACATATGGCTACACCTTC
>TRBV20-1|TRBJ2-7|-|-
CSGRYSYEQYF
TGCAGTGGGCGGTACTCCTACGAGCAGTACTTC
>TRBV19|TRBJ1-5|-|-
CASSISVRRNQPQHF
TGTGCCAGTAGTATTTCGGTACGGAGAAATCAGCCCCAGCATTTT
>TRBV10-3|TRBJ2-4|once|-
CAISEGSGGRGAKNIQYF
TGTGCCATCAGTGAGGGGAGTGGGGGGCGTGGAGCCAAAAACATTCAGTACTTC
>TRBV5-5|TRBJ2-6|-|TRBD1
CASSLGQSASGANVLTF
TGTGCCAGCAGCCTGGGACAGTCCGCCTCTGGGGCCAACGTCCTGACTTTC
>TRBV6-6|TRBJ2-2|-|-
CASSTSRASNTGELFF
TGTGCCAGCAGTACCTCCAGAGCTTCGAACACCGGGGAGCTGTTTTTT
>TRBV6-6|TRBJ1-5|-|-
CASSTTTGGNQPQHF
TGTGCCAGCAGCACAACGACAGGCGGCAATCAGCCCCAGCATTTT
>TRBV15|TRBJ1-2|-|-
CATGREAYGYTF
TGTGCCACCGGCAGGGAGGCCTATGGCTACACCTTC
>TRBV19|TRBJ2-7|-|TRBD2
CASSTRRRESEQYF
TGTGCCAGTAGTACTAGAAGGCGGGAGTCTGAGCAGTACTTC
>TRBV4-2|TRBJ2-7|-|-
CASSQKMLGGGYEQYF
TGTGCCAGCAGCCAAAAGATGTTAGGGGGAGGGTACGAGCAGTACTTC
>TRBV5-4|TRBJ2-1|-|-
CASTRGGGADPPIAQFF
TGTGCCAGCACCCGCGGCGGAGGGGCAGACCCCCCAATCGCGCAGTTCTTC
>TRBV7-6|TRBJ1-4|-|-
CARLLMGTTNEKLFF
TGTGCCAGACTGTTGATGGGAACAACTAATGAAAAACTGTTTTTT
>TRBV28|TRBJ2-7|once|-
CASTRSGTNYEQYF
TGTGCCAGCACCAGGAGCGGAACTAACTACGAGCAGTACTTC
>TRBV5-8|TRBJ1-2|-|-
CASRRTTGINYGYTF
TGTGCCAGCAGACGTACGACAGGCATCAACTATGGCTACACCTTC
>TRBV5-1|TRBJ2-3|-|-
CASSGELSTDTQYF
TGCGCCAGCAGCGGCGAGCTTAGCACAGATACGCAGTATTTT
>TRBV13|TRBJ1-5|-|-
CASSLGFAGSGQPQHF
TGTGCCAGCAGCTTAGGGTTCGCTGGGTCGGGCCAGCCCCAGCATTTT
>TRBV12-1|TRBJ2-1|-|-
CASSFFPGSRAYNEQFF
TGTGCCAGCAGCTTTTTCCCAGGTTCGAGGGCTTACAATGAGCAGTTCTTC
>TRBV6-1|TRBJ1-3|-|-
CASSPTDSGNTIYF
TGTGCCAGCAGCCCGACAGACTCTGGAAACACCATATATTTT
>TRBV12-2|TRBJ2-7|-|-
CASRLRYSLVYEQYF
TGTGCAAGTCGCTTAAGGTACAGCTTGGTCTACGAGCAGTACTTC
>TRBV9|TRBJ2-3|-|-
CASSPRTDTQYF
TGTGCCAGCAGCCCACGCACAGATACGCAGTATTTT
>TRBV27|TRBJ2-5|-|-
CASSLEGVEETQYF
TGTGCCAGCAGTTTAGAGGGCGTTGAAGAGACCCAGTACTTC
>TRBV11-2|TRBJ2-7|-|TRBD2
CASRGRSSGIYEQYF
TGTGCCAGCAGGGGACGATCTAGCGGGATATACGAGCAGTACTTC
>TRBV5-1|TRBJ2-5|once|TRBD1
CASSKDRGDQETQYF
TGCGCCAGCAGCAAGGACAGGGGAGACCAAGAGACCCAGTACTTC
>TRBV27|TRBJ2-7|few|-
CASRYTGATKQYF
TGTGCCAGCAGGTACACGGGGGCCACGAAGCAGTACTTC
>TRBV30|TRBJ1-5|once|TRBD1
CAWRGQGGQPQHF
TGTGCCTGGAGGGGACAGGGTGGTCAGCCCCAGCATTTT
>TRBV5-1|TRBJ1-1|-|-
CASLFPKPQHTEAFF
TGCGCCAGCCTATTCCCGAAGCCGCAACACACTGAAGCTTTCTTT
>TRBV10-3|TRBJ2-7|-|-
CASGQGAQREFYEQYF
TGTGCCTCGGGGCAGGGGGCTCAGCGGGAGTTTTACGAGCAGTACTTC
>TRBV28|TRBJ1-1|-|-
CASSPLARGPSPTEAFF
TGTGCCAGCAGTCCGTTGGCCCGGGGGCCTTCCCCCACTGAAGCTTTCTTT
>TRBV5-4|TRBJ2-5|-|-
CASSFGTRAETQYF
TGTGCCAGCAGCTTCGGGACACGGGCGGAGACCCAGTACTTC
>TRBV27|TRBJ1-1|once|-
CASSFYPNMNTEAFF
TGTGCCAGCAGTTTTTATCCAAACATGAACACTGAAGCTTTCTTT
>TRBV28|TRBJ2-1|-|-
CASRLGLNNEQFF
TGTGCCAGCAGACTAGGACTGAACAATGAGCAGTTCTTC
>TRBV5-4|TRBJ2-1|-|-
CASSRLVNEQFF
TGTGCCAGCAGCCGCTTGGTAAATGAGCAGTTCTTC
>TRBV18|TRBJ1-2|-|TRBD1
CASSPEGQGPYGYTF
TGTGCCAGCTCACCAGAGGGACAGGGGCCTTATGGCTACACCTTC
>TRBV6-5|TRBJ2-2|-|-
CASLGSLSTGELFF
TGTGCCAGCTTGGGATCTTTATCCACCGGGGAGCTGTTTTTT